The sequence of this T cell receptor (beta chain) was determined in a study of T cell repertoires in cytomegalovirus infection. For the study at large: Recently described HLA-C-restricted plus well-studied HLA-B-restricted CMV epitopes were used.

Concerning this clonotype itself: Its antigen remains unknown.

Regarding the study as a whole: Public TCR beta family frequency separated CMV-and-HLA carriers, including in an independent cohort. Dominant in the ex vivo response were TCR beta clonotypes restricted by HLA-C and specific for CMV.

Per the germline V gene, CDR1 is LNHNV and CDR2 is YYDKDF (reference sequence). This CDR3 spans 14 amino acids. Trimming took off 3 bases at V and 2 bases at J, with 8 bases between the two ends. Each CDR3 protein is one row after TCRdb ran MiXCR on the reads. The sample includes roughly 200,000 distinct CDR3 sequences, about 40% of them seen just once. The chain links TRBV15 to TRBJ1-5; no reliable D call. The sequence was obtained from a human donor in good health (CMV status not recorded). Some clones in this sample may be carry-over from other donors' samples. This specimen was CD8+ T cells from cultured PBMCs, taken from culture after CMV antigen stimulation. The CDR3 sequence: CATSSGFGNQPQHF. In DNA form, the CDR3 reads TGTGCCACCAGCAGTGGGTTCGGCAATCAGCCCCAGCATTTT.